This TCR beta chain comes out of a study of a mutant IDH1 vaccine in newly diagnosed glioma (dated by TCRdb to about 2021). Describing the broader study: Patients were given eight vaccinations, in weeks 1, 3, 5, 7, 11, 15, 19 and 23, which matched visits V03 through V10. For exploratory analyses, longitudinal TCRB deep sequencing was carried out in around 26 treated patients wherever samples were available. Peripheral blood samples were drawn at six visits, namely V03 (baseline), V05, V07, V10, V12 and V13. The approximately 32 treated patients were 62.5% male and roughly 40% female, with a mean age of approximately 40 years. Prior to enrollment, patients had been given standard therapy consisting of radiotherapy alone, temozolomide alone, or radiochemotherapy with temozolomide, with the combination given to most patients. Vaccination began 4-6 weeks after radiotherapy alone, or alongside temozolomide cycles in the chemotherapy-containing groups.

In light of the paper, this sample's time point label describes: week 23, last vaccination. A 20-mer mutant IDH1 peptide at 300 micrograms in Montanide made up each vaccine dose, which was injected subcutaneously together with topical imiquimod. All donors had newly diagnosed IDH1-mutant astrocytomas of WHO grade 3 or 4 that showed loss of nuclear ATRX. The samples were drawn from NOA16, a multicentre, single-arm, open-label phase I trial in Germany that tested a mutant IDH1 peptide vaccine in humans for the first time. The DNeasy Blood and Tissue Kit was used to extract genomic DNA from EDTA blood for TCRB sequencing. Points the paper makes about the study in general: Selection of PBMC samples for TCRB deep sequencing was based on availability. Vaccine-induced immune responses across multiple MHC alleles were detected in approximately 94% of patients. No apparent relationship was observed between pseudoprogression and alterations in the top peripheral T cell clonotypes detected by TCRB sequencing. The authors noted that analyses of patient blood samples could not be reproduced because of sample limitations.

The CDR3 covers 14 residues, taking in both the cysteine and the phenylalanine. Left in the record is the CDR3 DNA by itself, 42 bases read in frame from the first base. V is cut by 0 bases and J by 6 bases, and the space between the germline ends is 8 bases. CDR1 and CDR2 are drawn from the germline V gene: KGHSH, LQKENI. To note about this clone: Its target antigen remains unknown. One base away there is no much larger clone; base qualities are not given.

Library preparation used the immunoSEQ multiplex PCR assay. Rearranged TCR beta chain sequences were amplified with the hsTCRB Kit following the manufacturer's protocol. Sequencing of TCRB libraries was carried out on an Illumina MiSeq. As for the original processing: The kit vendor's proprietary platform handled demultiplexing, trimming and gene mapping. The source is immuneACCESS, and TCRdb retained only in-frame sequences with V and J called. Part of the clones is not carried over; for the studies checked, unresolved V genes explain less than half of this, and the remainder is unexplained. The DNA gave D and trimming, while V, J and clone size come from that table. The sample profile shows roughly 28,000 clones; approximately 84% of them were found once. The ten top clones hold roughly 8.2% of the sample.

Recombination connected TRBV18 to TRBJ2-2; no D gene can be assigned with confidence. The sequenced sample was PBMCs, obtained from a glioma patient whose treatment included an IDH1 peptide vaccine. The origin of this receptor is a woman between 18 and 29 years old with glioma. The nucleotide sequence is given as TGTGCCAGCTCACCACCAAGGGATTCCGGGGAGCTGTTTTTT. Translated, it reads CASSPPRDSGELFF.